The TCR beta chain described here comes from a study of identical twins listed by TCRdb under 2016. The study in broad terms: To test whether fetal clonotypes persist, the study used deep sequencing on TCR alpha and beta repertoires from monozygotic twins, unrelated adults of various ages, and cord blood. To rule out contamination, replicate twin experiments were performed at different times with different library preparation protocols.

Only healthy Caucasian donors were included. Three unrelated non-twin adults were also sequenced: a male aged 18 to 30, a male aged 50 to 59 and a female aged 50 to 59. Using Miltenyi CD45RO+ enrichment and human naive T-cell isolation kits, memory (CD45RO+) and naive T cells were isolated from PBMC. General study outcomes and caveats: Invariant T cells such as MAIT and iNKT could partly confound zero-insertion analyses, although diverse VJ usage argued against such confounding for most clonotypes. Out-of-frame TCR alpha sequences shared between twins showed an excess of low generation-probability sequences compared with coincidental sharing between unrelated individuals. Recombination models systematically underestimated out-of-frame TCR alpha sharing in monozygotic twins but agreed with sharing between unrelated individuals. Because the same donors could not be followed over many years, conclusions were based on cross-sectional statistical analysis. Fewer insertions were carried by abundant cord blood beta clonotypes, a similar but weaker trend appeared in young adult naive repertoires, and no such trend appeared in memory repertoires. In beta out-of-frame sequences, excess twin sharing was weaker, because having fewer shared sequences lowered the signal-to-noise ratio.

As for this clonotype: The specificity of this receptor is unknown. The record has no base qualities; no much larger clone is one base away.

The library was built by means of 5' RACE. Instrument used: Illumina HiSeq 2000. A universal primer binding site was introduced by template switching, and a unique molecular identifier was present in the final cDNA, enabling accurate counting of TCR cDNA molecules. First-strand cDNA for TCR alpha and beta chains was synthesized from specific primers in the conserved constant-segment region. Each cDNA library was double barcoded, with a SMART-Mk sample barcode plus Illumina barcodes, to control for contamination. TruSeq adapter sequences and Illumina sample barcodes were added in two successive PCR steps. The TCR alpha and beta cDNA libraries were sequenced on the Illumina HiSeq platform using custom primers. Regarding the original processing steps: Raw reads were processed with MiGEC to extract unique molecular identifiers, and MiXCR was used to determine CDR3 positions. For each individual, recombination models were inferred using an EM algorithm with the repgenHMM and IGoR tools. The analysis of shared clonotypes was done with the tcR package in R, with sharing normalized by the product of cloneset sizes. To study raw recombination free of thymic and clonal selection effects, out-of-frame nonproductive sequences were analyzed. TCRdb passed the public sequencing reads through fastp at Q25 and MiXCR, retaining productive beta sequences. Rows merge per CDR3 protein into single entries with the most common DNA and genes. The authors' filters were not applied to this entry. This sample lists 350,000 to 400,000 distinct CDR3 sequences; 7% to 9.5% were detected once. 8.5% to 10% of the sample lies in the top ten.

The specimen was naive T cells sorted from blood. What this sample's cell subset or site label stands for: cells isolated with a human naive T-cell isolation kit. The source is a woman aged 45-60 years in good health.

The DNA sequence is TGTGCCAGCAGCCAGCAGGGGCGGGAAACCGGGGAGCTGTTTTTT. This is translated as CASSQQGRETGELFF. Recombination connected TRBV7-3 to TRBJ2-2; the D gene could be TRBD1 or TRBD2, each one agreeing over 6 bases. V drops 5 bases and J drops 5 bases, leaving 15 bases in between. CDR1 and CDR2 are drawn from the germline V gene: SGHTA, FQGTGA. From its cysteine to its phenylalanine, the CDR3 spans 15 amino acids. Left in the record is the CDR3 DNA by itself, 45 bases read in frame from the first base. With all but the CDR3 taken from the reference TRBV7-3 and TRBJ2-2 genes, the full variable domain is: GAGVSQTPSNKVTEKGKYVELRCDPISGHTALYWYRQSLGQGPEFLIYFQGTGAADDSGLPNDRFFAVRPEGSVSTLKIQRTERGDSAVYLCASSQQGRETGELFFGEGSRLTVL.